Each of the 11 T cell receptor beta chains below was sequenced from the same sample in a study of vaccination and CD4 T cells after COVID-19. Their recognized antigens are unknown. The Oncomine TCR Beta short-read assay sequenced DNA from cultured CD4+ T cells. Researchers extracted genomic DNA from CD4+ T cells that had been cultured. TCRdb fed the PCR reads into MiXCR, producing one record per CDR3 protein. The table records approximately 10,000 distinct CDR3 sequences, around two fifths of them present only once. The treatment here: roughly ten-day PBMC culture with coronavirus spike peptide pools or control peptides (ViraFEST assay). The collection of CD4+ T cells from the unexposed donor took place before the COVID-19 pandemic (2011-2018). The specimen was CD4+ T cells from blood, cultured in vitro. These receptors were obtained from a human donor in good health.

This clonotype was found a few times. The DNA of the CDR3 is TGTGCCTGGGGGGCTTCGGGCAGGAGAGTTTACGAGCAGTACTTC. Translating it yields CAWGASGRRVYEQYF. The rearrangement uses TRBV30 and TRBJ2-7, with D possibly TRBD1 on 5 matching bases. V shed 5 bases and J shed 4 bases, with 21 bases lying between them. Looked up from germline, CDR1 is GTSNPN and CDR2 is SVGIG (reference sequence). The CDR3 has 15 amino acids.

This clonotype has a handful of counts. The chain is built from TRBV6-5 and TRBJ1-2; 7 nucleotides agree with TRBD1. Trimming removed 3 bases from V and 7 bases from J; junction bases left unmatched: 8. CDR1 MNHEY and CDR2 SVGAGI come from the germline V gene. The CDR3 covers 14 residues. The CDR3 loop reads CASSYLGTAAGYTF. The CDR3 bases are TGTGCCAGCAGTTATTTGGGGACAGCGGCTGGCTACACCTTC.

The chain is built from TRBV20-1 and TRBJ2-3; TRBD2 might be the D (5 bases). The germline V gene encodes CDR1 DFQATT and CDR2 SNEGSKA (reference sequence). This CDR3 contains 14 residues. Trimming stripped 6 bases from V and 0 bases from J, with 13 bases between. CDR3 DNA sequence: TGCAGTGCGAAAATACTAGATAGCACAGATACGCAGTATTTT. Protein product: CSAKILDSTDTQYF.

The chain combines TRBV19 with TRBJ1-2; TRBD1 agrees at 8 bases. There are 12 residues in the CDR3. The V gene's germline CDR1 is LNHDA and CDR2 SQIVND (reference sequence). J was trimmed by 8 bases and V by 5 bases; bases with no gene match: 4. DNA of the CDR3: TGTGCCAGTAGTCTCGGACAGGGCGGCTACACCTTC. Translated, it gives CASSLGQGGYTF. The whole variable domain, remainder taken from reference TRBV19 and TRBJ1-2, is DGGITQSPKYLFRKEGQNVTLSCEQNLNHDAMYWYRQDPGQGLRLIYYSQIVNDFQKGDIAEGYSVSREKKESFPLTVTSAQKNPTAFYLCASSLGQGGYTFGSGTRLTVV.

The rearrangement joins TRBV14 to TRBJ2-2; 9 bases map to TRBD1. The CDR3 spans 16 residues. Germline CDR1 reads SGHDN; CDR2 reads FVKESK. J gave up 5 bases and V 3 bases, and 7 bases lay outside the gene matches. The CDR3 sequence is CASSHRQGEGTGELFF. DNA of the CDR3: TGTGCCAGCAGCCATCGACAGGGGGAGGGGACCGGGGAGCTGTTTTTT. Supplemented by reference TRBV14 and TRBJ2-2, the full variable domain reads EAGVTQFPSHSVIEKGQTVTLRCDPISGHDNLYWYRRVMGKEIKFLLHFVKESKQDESGMPNNRFLAERTGGTYSTLKVQPAELEDSGVYFCASSHRQGEGTGELFFGEGSRLTVL.

The table lists this clonotype with a few counts. The V call is TRBV5-4, the J call TRBJ1-2; no clear D. Germline CDR1 reads SGHNT; CDR2 reads YYREEE (reference sequence). V was pared by 3 bases and J by 5 bases, with 11 bases between. This CDR3 contains 13 residues. The CDR3 spells CASSSGSQYGYTF. The CDR3 DNA sequence: TGTGCCAGCAGCTCCGGGTCCCAATATGGCTACACCTTC.

The rearrangement joins TRBV2 to TRBJ2-3, with 7 bases aligning to TRBD1. This CDR3 contains 13 residues. Germline CDR1 and CDR2: SNHLY and FYNNEI. Trimming took 6 bases from V and 5 from J; bases not matched to a gene: 5. The CDR3 nucleotides are TGTGCCAGCAGCCGACAGGGTAGAGATACGCAGTATTTT. Protein product: CASSRQGRDTQYF. The full variable domain, rest sourced from reference TRBV2 and TRBJ2-3, is EPEVTQTPSHQVTQMGQEVILRCVPISNHLYFYWYRQILGQKVEFLVSFYNNEISEKSEIFDDQFSVERPDGSNFTLKIRSTKLEDSAMYFCASSRQGRDTQYFGPGTRLTVL.

This clonotype occurred a few times. J is TRBJ1-6 and V is TRBV7-2; D is ambiguous. V was trimmed by 2 bases and J by 0 bases, leaving 2 bases between them. This CDR3 has 14 residues. In germline, CDR1 is SGHTA, CDR2 FQGNSA. As DNA, the CDR3 is TGTGCCAGCAGCTTAACCTCCTATAATTCACCCCTCCACTTT. Protein sequence: CASSLTSYNSPLHF.

The gene calls are TRBV7-2 and TRBJ2-2, with TRBD1 as a possible D gene (5 bases). Germline CDR1 and CDR2: SGHTA and FQGNSA. The ends were cut back, 0 bases at V and 2 bases at J, with 7 bases in the middle. This CDR3 spans 15 amino acids. In DNA, the CDR3 is TGTGCCAGCAGCTTAGCAGGGGTCAACACCGGGGAGCTGTTTTTT. Encoded protein: CASSLAGVNTGELFF.

This rearrangement joins TRBV6-1 to TRBJ2-7; 10 bases fit TRBD2. V was pared by 4 bases and J by 4 bases, with 7 bases of the junction left unmatched. Germline CDR1 is MNHNS and CDR2 is SASEGT. This CDR3 is built from 15 residues. Written as DNA, the CDR3 is TGTGCCAGCAGTGCCCTAGCGGGAGAGGGATACGAGCAGTACTTC. This encodes CASSALAGEGYEQYF.

The rearrangement links TRBV6-2 or TRBV6-3 to TRBJ2-7, with D tentatively TRBD1 (6 bases). With 6 bases removed from V and 5 bases from J, the gap between germline ends came to 17 bases. The CDR3 is 14 residues long. The germline V gene has CDR1 MNHEY and CDR2 SVGEGT. The DNA for the CDR3 is TGTGCCAGCAGCGGGACGTGGGGGCGCAACGAGCAGTACTTC. Protein sequence: CASSGTWGRNEQYF.